The 2 T cell receptor beta chains below come from one sample, sequenced in a study of blood T cells in healthy people across ages. A sample-barcoded 5' primer and a J-beta primer mix were used in a second PCR of roughly 7 to 11 cycles. TCRdb re-derived calls from the 5' RACE reads in MiXCR, one entry per CDR3 protein. The sample has more than 900,000 distinct CDR3 sequences; 25% to 35% are singletons. These data also formed part of another study, on T cells of mothers and their children.

The material sequenced was blood. The receptors were sampled from a woman aged 40 to 50 in good health.

This chain joins TRBV20-1 and TRBJ2-1; 10 nucleotides align to TRBD2. Germline V lookup: CDR1 DFQATT, CDR2 SNEGSKA (reference sequence). The CDR3 is 15 residues long. V shed 5 bases and J 9 bases; nucleotides not matched to a gene: 13. CDR3 sequence: CSARTSRVAGGEQFF. As DNA, the CDR3 is TGCAGTGCTCGAACAAGTCGAGTAGCGGGGGGTGAGCAGTTCTTC.

The rearrangement links TRBV7-2 to TRBJ2-3; D is perhaps TRBD2 (5 bases). CDR3 length equals 14 residues. CDR1 is SGHTA, CDR2 FQGNSA, per germline. Trimming removed 3 bases from V and 6 bases from J, with 13 bases in between. The CDR3 here is CASSLDWGGDTQYF. CDR3 bases: TGTGCCAGCAGCTTGGACTGGGGTGGGGATACGCAGTATTTT.